The clone carrying this T cell receptor beta chain has a count of ten or more. As yet, its antigen is unknown. The sample belongs to a study of T cells in Graves' hyperthyroidism and ophthalmopathy. On the study more broadly: Peripheral blood was taken when the disease was first diagnosed, before any treatment began.

Authors of the study amplified TCR beta CDR3 regions from RNA transcripts. In the first-round RT-PCR of the TCR CDR3, the HTBI primer set was used. TCRdb independently ran MiXCR on the multiplex PCR reads; one entry per CDR3 protein. The data hold about 400,000 distinct CDR3 sequences, with about an eighth observed a single time. Findings of the study overall: Expanded thyroid clonotypes (above 0.001) were mostly also found in blood.

The source material was blood. The sequence derives from a man aged 50 or older with Graves' ophthalmopathy.

CDR3 sequence reads: CASSFIGGGTEAFF. In DNA form, the CDR3 reads TGTGCCAGCAGTTTCATTGGGGGTGGCACTGAAGCTTTCTTT. V gene TRBV28 combines with J gene TRBJ1-1; weak D call: TRBD1 (5 bases). Germline-derived CDR1 and CDR2 are MDHEN and SYDVKM. The CDR3 is made up of 14 amino acids. V was clipped by 3 bases and J by 4 bases, with 12 bases between them.